The source of this T cell receptor (beta chain) is a study of response to subunit inactivated influenza vaccine. Study outcomes and limitations: New T cells are recruited in small numbers by each seasonal influenza vaccination, according to the authors' suggestion.

In TCRdb, the RT-PCR reads were re-called with MiXCR into one record per CDR3 protein. The sample has 650,000 or so distinct CDR3 sequences, 13% to 15% seen once; the top ten hold 7.6%. In germline, CDR1 is SSHAT, CDR2 FNYEAQ (reference sequence). The length of the CDR3 is 15 residues. Turning to this clonotype: Its antigen is not known. One end of the junction is discordant with germline, which a read error may explain.

This sequence originates from a man aged 50-60 years who received an inactivated influenza vaccine. The source was PBMCs from blood, collected 14 to 15 days before vaccination. The chain uses TRBV7-7 and TRBJ2-1; 10 nucleotides align to TRBD2. The CDR3 loop reads CASSLEAGGPGEQFF. The CDR3 DNA is TGTGCTAGCAGCTTAGAAGCGGGGGGGCCCGGTGAGCAGTTCTTC.